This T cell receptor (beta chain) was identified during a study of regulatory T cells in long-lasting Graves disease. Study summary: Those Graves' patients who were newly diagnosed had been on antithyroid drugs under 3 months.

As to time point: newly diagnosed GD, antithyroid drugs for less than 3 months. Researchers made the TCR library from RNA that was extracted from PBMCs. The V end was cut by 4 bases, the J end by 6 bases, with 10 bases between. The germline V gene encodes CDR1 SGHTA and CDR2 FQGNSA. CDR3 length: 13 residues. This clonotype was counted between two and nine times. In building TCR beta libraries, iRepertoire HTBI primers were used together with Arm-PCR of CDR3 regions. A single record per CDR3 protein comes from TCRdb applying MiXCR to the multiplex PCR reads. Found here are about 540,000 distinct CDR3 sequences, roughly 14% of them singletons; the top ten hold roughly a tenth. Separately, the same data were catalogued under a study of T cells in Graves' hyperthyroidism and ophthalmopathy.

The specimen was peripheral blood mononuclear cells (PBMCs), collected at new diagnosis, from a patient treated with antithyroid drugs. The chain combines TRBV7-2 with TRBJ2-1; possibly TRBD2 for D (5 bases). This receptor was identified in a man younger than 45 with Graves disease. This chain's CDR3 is CASSSTTSNEQFF. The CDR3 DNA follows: TGTGCCAGCAGCTCGACTACTAGCAATGAGCAGTTCTTC.